The 14 T cell receptor beta chains presented below share a single source sample, sequenced in a study of cytomegalovirus exposure and HLA in healthy donors. PCR involved 60 Vbeta and 13 Jbeta primers. Clones were sequenced by immunoSEQ multiplex PCR, and TCRdb holds only the in-frame ones, with some missing. The table lists about 160,000 clones, about four fifths of them singletons. The specimen was PBMCs. These TCRs come from a woman aged 50 to 60 in good health and CMV-seronegative.

V is TRBV28 and J is TRBJ1-1, with D hard to call. The CDR3 length is 14 residues. Germline V lookup: CDR1 MDHEN, CDR2 SYDVKM. V gave up 3 bases and J gave up 1 base, with 9 bases separating them. The CDR3 reads CASSLGDRNTEAFF. The CDR3 coding sequence is TGTGCCAGCAGTTTGGGAGACCGGAACACTGAAGCTTTCTTT.

The sample holds one count of this clone. The rearrangement joins TRBV5-6 to TRBJ2-7; 7 bases are shared with TRBD1. The CDR3 spans 15 residues. CDR1 and CDR2 (germline): SGHDT, YYEEEE. V was clipped by 6 bases and J by 6 bases; unmatched bases: 15. Here the CDR3 DNA reads TGTGCCAGCATCGAGAGACAGGGACGGTTTGTCGAGCAGTACTTC. It is translated as CASIERQGRFVEQYF.

This clone was seen once. The V and J genes are TRBV7-9 and TRBJ2-2, with a weak D call TRBD1 (5 bases). Germline CDR1 reads SEHNR; CDR2 reads FQNEAQ (reference sequence). The CDR3 length is 12 residues. The V gene lost 3 bases and the J gene lost 7 bases, with 6 bases spanning the gap. The CDR3 is CASSFRVGELFF. CDR3 in DNA: TGTGCCAGCAGCTTCAGGGTCGGGGAGCTGTTTTTT. The whole variable domain, filled in from reference TRBV7-9 and TRBJ2-2, reads DTGVSQNPRHKITKRGQNVTFRCDPISEHNRLYWYRQTLGQGPEFLTYFQNEAQLEKSRLLSDRFSAERPKGSFSTLEIQRTEQGDSAMYLCASSFRVGELFFGEGSRLTVL.

The rearrangement links TRBV7-2 to TRBJ2-1, with TRBD2 matching 9 bases. The CDR3 length is 16 residues. Trimming removed 5 bases from V and 6 bases from J; junction bases left unmatched: 11. Germline V gene data show CDR1 as SGHTA and CDR2 as FQGNSA. CDR3 DNA sequence: TGTGCCAGCAGCCCGGGGGGTGCGGGAGGGCGCAATGAGCAGTTCTTC. Translation: CASSPGGAGGRNEQFF.

J is TRBJ1-2 and V is TRBV7-2, with TRBD1 identical over 8 bases. The germline V gene encodes CDR1 SGHTA and CDR2 FQGNSA. V shed 1 base and J 4 bases; nucleotides not matched to a gene: 8. This CDR3 is 16 amino acids long. In DNA, the CDR3 is TGTGCCAGCAGCTTAGGCGGGACAGGAGTCGGCTATGGCTACACCTTC. Translation gives CASSLGGTGVGYGYTF.

This clone was counted between two and nine times. The chain has TRBV6-1 and TRBJ1-5, with 10 bases lining up with TRBD1. In germline, CDR1 is MNHNS, CDR2 SASEGT. The V gene end was trimmed by 5 bases and the J gene end by 6 bases; junction bases not matched to a gene: 7. CDR3 length: 15 amino acids. The CDR3, as DNA: TGTGCCAGCAGTACGGGACAGGGGCCGGGTCAGCCCCAGCATTTT. It codes for CASSTGQGPGQPQHF.

This clone was detected only a few times. The rearrangement uses TRBV5-1 and TRBJ1-2; the match to TRBD1 covers 8 bases. Germline trimming cut 6 bases from V and 1 base from J; bases unmatched to any gene: 5. CDR1 SGHRS and CDR2 YFSETQ come from the germline V gene. This CDR3 is built from 14 residues. The CDR3 nucleotides read TGCGCCAGCACGCCGACAGGGGTTAACTATGGCTACACCTTC. Its translation: CASTPTGVNYGYTF.

The chain couples TRBV27 to TRBJ1-1, with 8 bases lining up with TRBD1. The CDR3 consists of 13 residues. CDR1 is MNHEY and CDR2 is SMNVEV in the germline V gene (reference sequence). V lost 6 bases to trimming and J lost 4 bases; unmatched junction nucleotides: 4. The CDR3 loop is CASSPQGVTEAFF. In DNA form, the CDR3 reads TGTGCCAGCAGCCCACAGGGGGTCACTGAAGCTTTCTTT.

The chain uses TRBV7-8 and TRBJ1-2; D is unresolved. Trimming shortened V by 5 bases and J by 5 bases, and 12 bases separated the two germline ends. Per germline, CDR1 SGHVS and CDR2 FQNEAQ. The CDR3 is 13 residues long. CDR3 in DNA: TGTGCCAGCAGCCAAGGCGGGAATTATGGCTACACCTTC. Translation: CASSQGGNYGYTF.

The chain is built from TRBV6-6 and TRBJ1-5; TRBD1 is a possible D gene (5 bases). Germline CDR1 reads MNHNY; CDR2 reads SVGAGI (reference sequence). Trimming took 10 bases from V and 7 from J, leaving 14 bases between them. The CDR3 runs 12 residues. The CDR3 DNA sequence: TGTGCCATCTGGGGGGGGAAACAGCCCCAGCATTTT. It translates to CAIWGGKQPQHF.

The V gene is TRBV28, the J gene TRBJ2-5; 9 bases align to TRBD1. The germline gives CDR1 MDHEN, CDR2 SYDVKM. V was clipped by 2 bases and J by 1 base; unmatched bases: 8. This CDR3 spans 17 amino acids. The CDR3 region is CASSLISGTGLQETQYF. CDR3 bases: TGTGCCAGCAGTTTAATATCCGGGACAGGGCTCCAAGAGACCCAGTACTTC.

The V call is TRBV5-1, the J call TRBJ2-3, with TRBD1 as a possible D gene (5 bases). From germline, CDR1 is SGHRS and CDR2 YFSETQ. V lost 9 bases to trimming and J lost 8 bases, with 22 bases between them. The CDR3 length is 14 residues. CDR3 in amino acids: CATAVGRAAGTQYF. The CDR3 bases are TGCGCCACAGCCGTAGGCAGGGCGGCTGGTACGCAGTATTTT.

This chain connects TRBV19 to TRBJ1-4, with TRBD1 matching over 7 bases. This CDR3 contains 15 residues. The trim removed 5 bases at V and 3 bases at J, leaving 6 bases unmatched. The germline gives CDR1 LNHDA, CDR2 SQIVND (reference sequence). This CDR3 is CASSALRGPNEKLFF. The CDR3 bases are TGTGCCAGTAGTGCCCTGAGGGGGCCTAATGAAAAACTGTTTTTT.

This clone was seen repeatedly, ten times or more. The V call is TRBV6-5, the J call TRBJ1-2, with D hard to call. V lost 1 base, J lost 0 bases, and 9 bases lay in between. Germline CDR1 MNHEY, CDR2 SVGAGI. There are 15 residues in the CDR3. Here the CDR3 reads CASSYLGAANYGYTF. The CDR3 DNA sequence: TGTGCCAGCAGTTACTTGGGCGCTGCTAACTATGGCTACACCTTC.